A single sample gave rise to the 2 T cell receptor beta chains below, sequenced in a study of cytomegalovirus exposure and HLA in healthy donors (dated by TCRdb to about 2017). The library came from the immunoSEQ multiplex PCR assay. The multiplex PCR relied on a mix of 60 forward primers for TCR Vbeta segments and 13 reverse primers for TCR Jbeta segments. This immuneACCESS table, as held by TCRdb, lists in-frame sequences with V and J called but not all clones. Of the missing ones, under half trace to an unresolved V gene in checked studies; the others have no known cause. In all, the sample holds about 160,000 clones, and 76% of those were seen once. Of the sample, 1.3% to 1.5% falls within the top ten clones. Sequencing used PBMCs. The receptor set was obtained from a man in his fifties or sixties in good health and CMV-seronegative.

This clone was seen once. V usage is TRBV18 and J usage is TRBJ2-1, with 7 bases identical to TRBD2. The CDR3 extends over 14 amino acids. Germline assignment: CDR1 KGHSH and CDR2 LQKENI. J lost 7 bases, V lost 2 bases, and 5 bases had no gene match. The CDR3 DNA is TGTGCCAGCTCACCATGGGAGGGCCAAAATGAGCAGTTCTTC. This encodes CASSPWEGQNEQFF.

This clone turned up a few times. The genes are TRBV18 and TRBJ1-3; 7 nucleotides agree with TRBD1. Germline V gene data show CDR1 as KGHSH and CDR2 as LQKENI. This CDR3 region has 14 residues. The ends lost 7 bases at V and 0 bases at J; junction bases unmatched: 3. CDR3 coding DNA: TGTGCCAGCTTAAGGGACAGCTCTGGAAACACCATATATTTT. Protein: CASLRDSSGNTIYF.